A single sample gave rise to the 13 T cell receptor beta chains below, sequenced in a study of early T cells in non-severe SARS-CoV-2 infection. A single record per CDR3 protein comes from TCRdb applying MiXCR to the 5' RACE reads. Of under 100,000 distinct CDR3 sequences in the sample, roughly 13% were seen once. The source material was whole blood. The receptors were gathered from an adult who was a healthcare worker with PCR-confirmed SARS-CoV-2 infection or an uninfected control (not recorded which).

Of note for this clonotype: Germline is not matched at one junction end, which may reflect a read error. V gene TRBV12-3 or TRBV12-4 combines with J gene TRBJ1-1; tentatively, D is TRBD1 (6 bases). The CDR3 contains 14 residues. The CDR3 DNA reads as TGTGCCAGCACTTTAAAAAGGGGGGTGGCTGAAGCTTTCTTT. This gives the protein CASTLKRGVAEAFF.

The genes are TRBV12-3 or TRBV12-4 and TRBJ1-6; D call uncertain. V lost 5 bases and J lost 7, with 15 bases in between. The CDR3 spans 15 residues. CDR3 residues: CASSPGAAGNSPLHF. In nucleotides, the CDR3 is TGTGCCAGCAGTCCCGGCGCGGCGGGCAATTCACCCCTCCACTTT.

This clonotype was counted only a few times. The chain couples TRBV7-2 to TRBJ2-5, with D perhaps TRBD1 (5 bases). Germline CDR1 and CDR2: SGHTA and FQGNSA. The CDR3 length is 13 residues. The ends were cut back, 5 bases at V and 5 bases at J, with 12 bases in the middle. DNA for the CDR3: TGTGCCAGCAGCCCAAAGGGGCGTGAGACCCAGTACTTC. Translation: CASSPKGRETQYF.

The table lists this clonotype with many counts. The chain uses TRBV3-1 and TRBJ1-1; D is unresolved. V gave up 7 bases and J gave up 5 bases, with 14 bases separating them. This CDR3 has 13 residues. CDR1 and CDR2 (germline): LGHDT, YNNKEL (reference sequence). CDR3 amino acids: CASTLWTGTEAFF. CDR3 in DNA: TGTGCCAGCACATTATGGACGGGGACTGAAGCTTTCTTT.

For this clonotype: Likely a read error: the CDR3 ends without its conserved phenylalanine or tryptophan. The chain uses TRBV30 and TRBJ1-2, with no clear D. V lost 5 bases and J 3 bases, leaving 10 bases between the germline ends. CDR1 and CDR2 from the germline V gene are GTSNPN and SVGIG (reference sequence). The CDR3 covers 12 residues. The CDR3 coding sequence is TGTGCCTGGGGAGACATTGACTATGGCTACACCCTC. Translated, it gives CAWGDIDYGYTL.

There are many counts of this clonotype. The chain links TRBV27 to TRBJ2-2, with TRBD2 matching over 8 bases. The V gene end was trimmed by 5 bases and the J gene end by 2 bases; junction bases not matched to a gene: 10. The germline V gene has CDR1 MNHEY and CDR2 SMNVEV (reference sequence). The CDR3 has 17 amino acids. The CDR3 sequence: CASSRKTLAVNTGELFF. In nucleotides, the CDR3 is TGTGCCAGCAGTCGCAAGACACTAGCGGTAAACACCGGGGAGCTGTTTTTT.

This clonotype has a handful of counts. The chain carries TRBV30 and TRBJ1-5; D unresolved. Trimming pared 3 bases from V and 0 bases from J, leaving 9 bases between. Per germline, CDR1 GTSNPN and CDR2 SVGIG (reference sequence). CDR3 length: 14 residues. In nucleotides, the CDR3 is TGTGCCTGGAGCTTACCTTATAGCAATCAGCCCCAGCATTTT. Amino acid sequence: CAWSLPYSNQPQHF.

The chain joins TRBV7-9 to TRBJ2-3; D not certain. Germline CDR1 and CDR2: SEHNR and FQNEAQ (reference sequence). Trimming took off 3 bases at V and 2 bases at J, with 6 bases between the two ends. The CDR3 contains 13 residues. This CDR3 reads CASSFLLTDTQYF. In DNA, the CDR3 is TGTGCCAGCAGCTTCCTACTCACAGATACGCAGTATTTT.

This clonotype was observed a handful of times. V and J are TRBV7-2 and TRBJ2-3; D uncertain. The CDR3 covers 13 residues. In germline, CDR1 is SGHTA, CDR2 FQGNSA. The V end lost 4 bases, the J end lost 5 bases, and 10 bases lay between the germline ends. CDR3: CASSSLAGDTQYF. The CDR3 coding sequence is TGTGCCAGCAGCTCTCTTGCCGGAGATACGCAGTATTTT.

The rearrangement links TRBV11-1 to TRBJ2-7; 7 bases line up with TRBD2. The V gene's germline CDR1 is SGHAT and CDR2 FQDESV (reference sequence). The J segment lost 3 bases and the V segment lost 3 bases, leaving 2 bases of the junction unmatched. The CDR3 spans 13 residues. The CDR3 loop is CASSLGLHYEQYF. The DNA for the CDR3 is TGTGCCAGCAGCTTGGGACTACACTACGAGCAGTACTTC.

There are many counts of this clonotype. The chain uses TRBV4-1 and TRBJ1-4; D gene uncertain. V lost 0 bases and J lost 7, with 15 bases in between. The germline V gene has CDR1 MGHRA and CDR2 YSYEKL. The CDR3 extends over 16 amino acids. This chain's CDR3 is CASSQDPGPRREKLFF. DNA for the CDR3: TGCGCCAGCAGCCAAGATCCTGGCCCCCGACGTGAAAAACTGTTTTTT.

This sequence joins TRBV30 and TRBJ2-4; D is perhaps TRBD1 or TRBD2 (5 bases each). The ends were cut back, 1 base at V and 1 base at J, with 11 bases in the middle. Germline values: CDR1 GTSNPN, CDR2 SVGIG (reference sequence). The CDR3 contains 15 residues. The chain's CDR3 is CAWSAGPLAKNIQYF. DNA for the CDR3: TGTGCCTGGAGTGCGGGACCCCTGGCCAAAAACATTCAGTACTTC.

The chain uses TRBV29-1 and TRBJ1-5; D unresolved. V was pared by 4 bases and J by 0 bases, with 10 bases between. Germline loops: CDR1 SQVTM, CDR2 ANQGSEA. The length of the CDR3 is 14 residues. CDR3 DNA: TGCAGCGTTGTGTTTGAGAATAGCAATCAGCCCCAGCATTTT. It yields the protein CSVVFENSNQPQHF.